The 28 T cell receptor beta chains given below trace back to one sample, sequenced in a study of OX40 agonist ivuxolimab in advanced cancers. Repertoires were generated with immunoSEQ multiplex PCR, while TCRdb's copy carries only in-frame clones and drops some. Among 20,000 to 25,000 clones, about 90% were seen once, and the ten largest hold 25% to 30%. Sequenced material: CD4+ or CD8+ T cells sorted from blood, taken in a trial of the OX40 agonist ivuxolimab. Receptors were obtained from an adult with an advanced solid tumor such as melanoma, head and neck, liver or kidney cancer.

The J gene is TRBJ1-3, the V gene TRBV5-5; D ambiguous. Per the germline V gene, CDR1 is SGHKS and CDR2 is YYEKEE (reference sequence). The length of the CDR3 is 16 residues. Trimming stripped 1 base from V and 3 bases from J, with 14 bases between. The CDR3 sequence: CASSLWALPGGNTIYF. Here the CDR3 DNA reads TGTGCCAGCAGCTTGTGGGCCCTGCCGGGTGGAAACACCATATATTTT.

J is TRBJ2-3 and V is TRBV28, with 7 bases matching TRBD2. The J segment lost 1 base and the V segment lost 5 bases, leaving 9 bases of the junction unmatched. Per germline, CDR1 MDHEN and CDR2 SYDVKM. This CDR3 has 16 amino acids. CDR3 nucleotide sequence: TGTGCCAGCAGTCCAACTAGCGATTCGGGCACAGATACGCAGTATTTT. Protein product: CASSPTSDSGTDTQYF.

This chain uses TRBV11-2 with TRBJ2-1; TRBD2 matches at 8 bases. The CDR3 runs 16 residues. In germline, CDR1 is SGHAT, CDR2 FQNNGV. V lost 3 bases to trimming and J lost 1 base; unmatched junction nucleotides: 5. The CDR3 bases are TGTGCCAGCAGCTTGCACGCGGGAGGTTCCTACAATGAGCAGTTCTTC. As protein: CASSLHAGGSYNEQFF.

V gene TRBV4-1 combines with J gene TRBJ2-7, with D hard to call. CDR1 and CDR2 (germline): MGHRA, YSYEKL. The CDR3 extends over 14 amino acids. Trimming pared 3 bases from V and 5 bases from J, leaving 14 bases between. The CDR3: CASSHPGPWDEQYF. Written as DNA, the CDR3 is TGCGCCAGCAGCCACCCCGGGCCCTGGGACGAGCAGTACTTC.

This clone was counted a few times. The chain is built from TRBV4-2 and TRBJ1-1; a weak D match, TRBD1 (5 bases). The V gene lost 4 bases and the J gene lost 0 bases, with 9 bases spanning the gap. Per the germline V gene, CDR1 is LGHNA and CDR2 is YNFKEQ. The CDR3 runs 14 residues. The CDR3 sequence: CASSLDSMNTEAFF. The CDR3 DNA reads TGTGCCAGCAGCCTAGACAGCATGAACACTGAAGCTTTCTTT.

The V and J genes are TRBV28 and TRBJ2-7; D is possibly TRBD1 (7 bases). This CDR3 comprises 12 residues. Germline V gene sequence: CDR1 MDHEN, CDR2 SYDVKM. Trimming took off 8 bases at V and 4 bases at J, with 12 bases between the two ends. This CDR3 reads CASGQGGYEQYF. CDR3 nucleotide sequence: TGTGCCAGCGGCCAGGGGGGTTACGAGCAGTACTTC.

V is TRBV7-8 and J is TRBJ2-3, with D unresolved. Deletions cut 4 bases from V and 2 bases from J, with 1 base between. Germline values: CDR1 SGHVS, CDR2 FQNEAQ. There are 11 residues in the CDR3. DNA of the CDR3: TGTGCCAGCAGCTACACAGATACGCAGTATTTT. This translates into CASSYTDTQYF.

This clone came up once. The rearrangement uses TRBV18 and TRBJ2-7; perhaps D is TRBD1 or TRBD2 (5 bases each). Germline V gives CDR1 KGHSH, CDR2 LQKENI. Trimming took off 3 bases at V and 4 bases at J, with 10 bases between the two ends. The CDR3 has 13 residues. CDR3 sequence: CASSPGALYEQYF. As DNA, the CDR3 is TGTGCCAGCTCACCCGGGGCCCTTTACGAGCAGTACTTC.

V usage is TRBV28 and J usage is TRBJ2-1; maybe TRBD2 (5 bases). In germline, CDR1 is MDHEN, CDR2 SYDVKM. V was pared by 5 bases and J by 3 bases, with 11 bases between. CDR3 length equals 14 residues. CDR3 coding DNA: TGTGCCAGCAGTGCTAGCCCGATCTACAATGAGCAGTTCTTC. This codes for CASSASPIYNEQFF.

DNA for the CDR3: TGTGCCAGCAGCCCAGGCGGGGCAAATCAGCCCCAGCATTTT. It is translated as CASSPGGANQPQHF. The rearrangement uses TRBV7-9 and TRBJ1-5; D is possibly TRBD1 (5 bases). The CDR3 spans 14 residues. The V end lost 5 bases, the J end lost 4 bases, and 12 bases lay between the germline ends. Germline V lookup: CDR1 SEHNR, CDR2 FQNEAQ (reference sequence).

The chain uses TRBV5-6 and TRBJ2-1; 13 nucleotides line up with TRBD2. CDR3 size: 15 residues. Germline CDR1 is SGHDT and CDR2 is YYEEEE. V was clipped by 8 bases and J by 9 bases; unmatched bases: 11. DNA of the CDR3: TGTGCCAGTCGGACTAGCGGGAGTTACGTGGGTGAGCAGTTCTTC. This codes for CASRTSGSYVGEQFF.

The CDR3 here is CASSQAGTDTQYF. The CDR3 DNA reads as TGTGCCAGCAGCCAAGCAGGCACAGATACGCAGTATTTT. The chain carries TRBV6-4 and TRBJ2-3; the D is unclear. The CDR3 spans 13 residues. V lost 6 bases and J lost 1, with 8 bases in between. From germline, CDR1 is MRHNA and CDR2 SNTAGT.

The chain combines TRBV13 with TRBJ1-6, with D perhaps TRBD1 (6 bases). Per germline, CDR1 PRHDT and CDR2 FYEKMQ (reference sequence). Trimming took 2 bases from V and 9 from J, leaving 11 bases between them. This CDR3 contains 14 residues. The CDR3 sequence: CASSLSGVGSPLHF. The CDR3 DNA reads TGTGCCAGCAGCTTATCAGGGGTGGGTTCACCCCTCCACTTT.

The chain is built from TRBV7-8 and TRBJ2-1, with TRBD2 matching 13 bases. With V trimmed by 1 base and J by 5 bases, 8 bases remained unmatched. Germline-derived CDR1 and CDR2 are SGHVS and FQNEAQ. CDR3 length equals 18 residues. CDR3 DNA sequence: TGTGCCAGCAGCTTAGGGTCCGGACTAGCGGGAGAGAACAATGAGCAGTTCTTC. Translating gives CASSLGSGLAGENNEQFF.

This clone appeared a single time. CDR3 protein: CASSLLTGVRREDNEQFF. CDR3 DNA: TGTGCCAGCAGCTTATTGACAGGGGTTCGGCGGGAAGACAATGAGCAGTTCTTC. The gene calls are TRBV7-6 and TRBJ2-1; TRBD1 aligns across 8 bases. With 2 bases clipped from V and 5 bases from J, the junction kept 14 bases outside the gene matches. CDR3 length equals 18 residues. Germline V lookup: CDR1 SGHVS, CDR2 FNYEAQ.

CDR3 bases: TGTGCCAGCAGTTACGCAGGCATGGGGGGCTACACCTTC. Residues: CASSYAGMGGYTF. The V call is TRBV6-5, the J call TRBJ1-2; D unclear. V lost 2 bases and J 8 bases, leaving 12 bases between the germline ends. The CDR3 sequence is 13 residues long. Germline CDR1 is MNHEY and CDR2 is SVGAGI.

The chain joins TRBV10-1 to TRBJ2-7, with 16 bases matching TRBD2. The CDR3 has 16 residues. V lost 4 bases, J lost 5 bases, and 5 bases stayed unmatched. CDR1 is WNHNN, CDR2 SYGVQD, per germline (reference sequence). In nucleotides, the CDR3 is TGCGCCAGCAGTGGGGGACTAGCGGGAGGGCCGGACGAGCAGTACTTC. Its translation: CASSGGLAGGPDEQYF.

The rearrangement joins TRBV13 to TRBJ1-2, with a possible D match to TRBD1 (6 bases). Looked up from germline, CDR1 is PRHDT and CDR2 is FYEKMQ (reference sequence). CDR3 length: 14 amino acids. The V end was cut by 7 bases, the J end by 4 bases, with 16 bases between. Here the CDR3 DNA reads TGTGCCAGCACACTGTGGACAGAAGCCTATGGCTACACCTTC. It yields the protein CASTLWTEAYGYTF. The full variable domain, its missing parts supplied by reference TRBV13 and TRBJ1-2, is AAGVIQSPRHLIKEKRETATLKCYPIPRHDTVYWYQQGPGQDPQFLISFYEKMQSDKGSIPDRFSAQQFSDYHSELNMSSLELGDSALYFCASTLWTEAYGYTFGSGTRLTVV.

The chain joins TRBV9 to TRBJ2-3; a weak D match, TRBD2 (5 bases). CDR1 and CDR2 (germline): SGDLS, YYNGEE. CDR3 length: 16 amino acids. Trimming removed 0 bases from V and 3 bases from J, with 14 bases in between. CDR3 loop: CASSVGIALRTDTQYF. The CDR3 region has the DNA TGTGCCAGCAGCGTAGGGATAGCGCTCCGAACAGATACGCAGTATTTT.

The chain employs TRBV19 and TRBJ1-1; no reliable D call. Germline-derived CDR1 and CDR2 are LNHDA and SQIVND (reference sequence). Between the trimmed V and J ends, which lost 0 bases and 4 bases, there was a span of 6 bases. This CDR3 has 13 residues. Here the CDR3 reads CASSIDSSTEAFF. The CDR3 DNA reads TGTGCCAGTAGTATAGATTCCAGCACTGAAGCTTTCTTT. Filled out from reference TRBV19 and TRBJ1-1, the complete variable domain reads DGGITQSPKYLFRKEGQNVTLSCEQNLNHDAMYWYRQDPGQGLRLIYYSQIVNDFQKGDIAEGYSVSREKKESFPLTVTSAQKNPTAFYLCASSIDSSTEAFFGQGTRLTVV.

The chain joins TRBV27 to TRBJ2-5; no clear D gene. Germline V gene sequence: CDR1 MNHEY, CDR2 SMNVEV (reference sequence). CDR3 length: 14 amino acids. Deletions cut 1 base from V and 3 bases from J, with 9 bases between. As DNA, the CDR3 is TGTGCCAGCAGTTTATGGGGTAGTAAAGAGACCCAGTACTTC. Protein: CASSLWGSKETQYF.

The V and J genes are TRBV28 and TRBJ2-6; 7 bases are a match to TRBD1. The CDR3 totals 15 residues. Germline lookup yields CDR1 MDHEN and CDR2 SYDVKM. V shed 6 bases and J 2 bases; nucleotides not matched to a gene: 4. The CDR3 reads CASRPDRAGANVLTF. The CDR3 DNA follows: TGTGCCAGCAGACCCGACAGGGCTGGGGCCAACGTCCTGACTTTC.

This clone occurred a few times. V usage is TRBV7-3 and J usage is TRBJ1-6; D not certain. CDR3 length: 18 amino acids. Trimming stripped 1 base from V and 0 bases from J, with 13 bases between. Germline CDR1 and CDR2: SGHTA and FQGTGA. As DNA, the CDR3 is TGTGCCAGCAGCTTAAAACCACAGCAGAGCTCCTATAATTCACCCCTCCACTTT. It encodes CASSLKPQQSSYNSPLHF.

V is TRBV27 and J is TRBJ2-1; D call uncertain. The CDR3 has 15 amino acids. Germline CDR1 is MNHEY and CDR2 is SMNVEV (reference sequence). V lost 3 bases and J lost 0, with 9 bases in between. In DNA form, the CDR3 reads TGTGCCAGCAGTTTCGAAGCATCCTCCTACAATGAGCAGTTCTTC. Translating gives CASSFEASSYNEQFF.

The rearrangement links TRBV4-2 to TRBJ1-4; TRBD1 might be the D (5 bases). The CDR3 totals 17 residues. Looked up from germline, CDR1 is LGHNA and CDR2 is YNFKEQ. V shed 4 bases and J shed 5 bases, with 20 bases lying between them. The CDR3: CASSPILPGTENEKLFF. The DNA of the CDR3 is TGTGCCAGCAGCCCGATACTACCTGGGACGGAAAATGAAAAACTGTTTTTT.

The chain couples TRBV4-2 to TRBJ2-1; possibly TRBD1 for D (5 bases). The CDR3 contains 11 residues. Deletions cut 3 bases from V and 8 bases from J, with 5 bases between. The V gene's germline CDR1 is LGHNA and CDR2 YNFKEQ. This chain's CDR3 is CASSQGHEQFF. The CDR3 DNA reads TGTGCCAGCAGCCAGGGGCATGAGCAGTTCTTC.

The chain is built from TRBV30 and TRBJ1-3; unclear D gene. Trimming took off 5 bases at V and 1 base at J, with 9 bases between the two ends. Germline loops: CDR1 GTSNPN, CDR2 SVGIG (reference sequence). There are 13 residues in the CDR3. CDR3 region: CAWEQSSGNTIYF. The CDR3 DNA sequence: TGTGCCTGGGAACAGAGTTCTGGAAACACCATATATTTT.

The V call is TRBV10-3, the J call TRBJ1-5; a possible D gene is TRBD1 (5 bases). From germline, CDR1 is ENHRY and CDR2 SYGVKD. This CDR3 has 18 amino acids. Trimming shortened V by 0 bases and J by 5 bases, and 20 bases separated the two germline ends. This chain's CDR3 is CAISESRSGLAPYQPQHF. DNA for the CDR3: TGTGCCATCAGTGAGTCGAGGTCGGGACTCGCACCTTATCAGCCCCAGCATTTT.